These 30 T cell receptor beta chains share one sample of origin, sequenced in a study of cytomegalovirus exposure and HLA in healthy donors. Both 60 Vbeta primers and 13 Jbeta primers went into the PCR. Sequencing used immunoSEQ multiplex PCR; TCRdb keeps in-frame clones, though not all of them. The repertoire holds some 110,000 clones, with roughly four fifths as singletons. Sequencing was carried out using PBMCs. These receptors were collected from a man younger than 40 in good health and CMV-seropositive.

The CDR3 region is CASTFRGGGGYNEQFF. CDR3 DNA: TGTGCCAGCACTTTCCGAGGGGGGGGCGGTTACAATGAGCAGTTCTTC. This sequence joins TRBV2 and TRBJ2-1; a weak D match, TRBD2 (7 bases). With 7 bases removed from V and 4 bases from J, the gap between germline ends came to 20 bases. In germline, CDR1 is SNHLY, CDR2 FYNNEI. The CDR3 has 16 amino acids.

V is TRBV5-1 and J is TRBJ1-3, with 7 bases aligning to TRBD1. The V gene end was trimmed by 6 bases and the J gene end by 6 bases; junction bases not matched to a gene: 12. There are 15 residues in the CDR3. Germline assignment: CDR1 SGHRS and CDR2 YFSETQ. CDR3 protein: CASTLTGALQNTIYF. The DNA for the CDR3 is TGCGCCAGCACCCTAACAGGGGCGCTGCAAAACACCATATATTTT. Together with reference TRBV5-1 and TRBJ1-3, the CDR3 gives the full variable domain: KAGVTQTPRYLIKTRGQQVTLSCSPISGHRSVSWYQQTPGQGLQFLFEYFSETQRNKGNFPGRFSGRQFSNSRSEMNVSTLELGDSALYLCASTLTGALQNTIYFGEGSWLTVV.

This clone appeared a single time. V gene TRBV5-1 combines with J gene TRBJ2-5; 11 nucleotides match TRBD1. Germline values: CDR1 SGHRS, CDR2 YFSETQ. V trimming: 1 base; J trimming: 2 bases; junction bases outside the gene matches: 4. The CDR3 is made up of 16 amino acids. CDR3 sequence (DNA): TGCGCCAGCAGCTTGACGGGGACAGGGGGTCAAGAGACCCAGTACTTC. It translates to CASSLTGTGGQETQYF. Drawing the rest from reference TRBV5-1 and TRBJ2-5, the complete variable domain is KAGVTQTPRYLIKTRGQQVTLSCSPISGHRSVSWYQQTPGQGLQFLFEYFSETQRNKGNFPGRFSGRQFSNSRSEMNVSTLELGDSALYLCASSLTGTGGQETQYFGPGTRLLVL.

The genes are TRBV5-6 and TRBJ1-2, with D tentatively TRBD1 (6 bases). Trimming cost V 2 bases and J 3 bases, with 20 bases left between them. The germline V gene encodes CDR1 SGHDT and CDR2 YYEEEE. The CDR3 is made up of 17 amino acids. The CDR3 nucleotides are TGTGCCAGCAGCTTTATCCGGAGAGTTGCAGGGGACTATGGCTACACCTTC. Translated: CASSFIRRVAGDYGYTF.

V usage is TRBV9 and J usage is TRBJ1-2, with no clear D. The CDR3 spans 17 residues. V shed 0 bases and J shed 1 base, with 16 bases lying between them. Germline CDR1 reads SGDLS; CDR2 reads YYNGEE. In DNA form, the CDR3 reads TGTGCCAGCAGCGTAGTAGCGGGCGGCGGGGTTAACTATGGCTACACCTTC. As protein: CASSVVAGGGVNYGYTF.

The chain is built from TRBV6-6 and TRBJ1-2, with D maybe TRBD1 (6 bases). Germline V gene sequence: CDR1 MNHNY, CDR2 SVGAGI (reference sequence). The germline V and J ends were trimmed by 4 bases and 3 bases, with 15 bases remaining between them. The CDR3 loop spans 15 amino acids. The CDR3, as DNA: TGTGCCAGCAGTTTACAGGGTTCCTCCTACTATGGCTACACCTTC. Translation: CASSLQGSSYYGYTF.

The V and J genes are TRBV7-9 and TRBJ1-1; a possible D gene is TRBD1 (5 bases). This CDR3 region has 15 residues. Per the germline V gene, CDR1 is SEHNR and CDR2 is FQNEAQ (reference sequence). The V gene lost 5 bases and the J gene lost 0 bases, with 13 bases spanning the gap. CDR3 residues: CASSPPGLVNTEAFF. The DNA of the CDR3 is TGTGCCAGCAGCCCCCCGGGACTAGTGAACACTGAAGCTTTCTTT.

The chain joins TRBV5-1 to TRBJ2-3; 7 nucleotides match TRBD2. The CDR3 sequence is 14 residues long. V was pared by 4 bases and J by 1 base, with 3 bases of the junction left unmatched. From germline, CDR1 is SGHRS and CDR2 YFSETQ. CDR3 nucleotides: TGCGCCAGCAGCGCGGGGGTCCGCACAGATACGCAGTATTTT. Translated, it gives CASSAGVRTDTQYF.

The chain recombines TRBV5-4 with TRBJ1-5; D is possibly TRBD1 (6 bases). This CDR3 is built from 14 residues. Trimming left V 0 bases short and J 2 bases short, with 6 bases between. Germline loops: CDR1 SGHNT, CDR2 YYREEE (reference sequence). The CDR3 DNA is TGTGCCAGCAGCTTGGACAGGGGCAATCAGCCCCAGCATTTT. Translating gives CASSLDRGNQPQHF.

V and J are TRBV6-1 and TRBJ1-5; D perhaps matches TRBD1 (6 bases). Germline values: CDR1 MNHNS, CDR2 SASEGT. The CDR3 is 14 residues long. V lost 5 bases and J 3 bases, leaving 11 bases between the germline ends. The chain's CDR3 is CASSSGHHNQPQHF. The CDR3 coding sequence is TGTGCCAGCAGTTCGGGACACCACAATCAGCCCCAGCATTTT.

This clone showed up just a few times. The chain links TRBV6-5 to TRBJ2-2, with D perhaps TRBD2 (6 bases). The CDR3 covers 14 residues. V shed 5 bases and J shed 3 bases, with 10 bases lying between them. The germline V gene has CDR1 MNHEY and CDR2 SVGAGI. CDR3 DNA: TGTGCCAGCAGTGGGACTTTCTACACCGGGGAGCTGTTTTTT. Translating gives CASSGTFYTGELFF.

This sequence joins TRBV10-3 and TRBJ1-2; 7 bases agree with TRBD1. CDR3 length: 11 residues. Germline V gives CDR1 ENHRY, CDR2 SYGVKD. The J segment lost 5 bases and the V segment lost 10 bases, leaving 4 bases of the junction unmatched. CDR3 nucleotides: TGTGCCACCGGGACAGTGTATGGCTACACCTTC. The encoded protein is CATGTVYGYTF.

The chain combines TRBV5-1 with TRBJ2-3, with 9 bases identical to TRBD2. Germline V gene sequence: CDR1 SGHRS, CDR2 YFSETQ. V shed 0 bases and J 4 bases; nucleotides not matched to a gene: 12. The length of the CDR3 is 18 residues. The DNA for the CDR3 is TGCGCCAGCAGCTTGGGGGTAGCGGGGGACAACTTGGCAGATACGCAGTATTTT. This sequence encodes CASSLGVAGDNLADTQYF.

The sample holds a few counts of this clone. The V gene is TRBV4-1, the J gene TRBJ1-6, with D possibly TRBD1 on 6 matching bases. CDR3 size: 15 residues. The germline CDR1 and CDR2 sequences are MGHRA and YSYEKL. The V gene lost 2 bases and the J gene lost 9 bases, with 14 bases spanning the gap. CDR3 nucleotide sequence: TGCGCCAGCAGCCAAACAGGGTTGTTAGTTTCACCCCTCCACTTT. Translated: CASSQTGLLVSPLHF.

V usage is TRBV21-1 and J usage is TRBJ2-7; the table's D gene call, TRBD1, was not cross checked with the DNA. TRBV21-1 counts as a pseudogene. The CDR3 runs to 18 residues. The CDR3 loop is CASSKEGYSYRSSYEQYV. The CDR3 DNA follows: TGTGCCAGCAGCAAAGAAGGGTACAGTTACAGGAGCTCCTACGAGCAGTACGTC.

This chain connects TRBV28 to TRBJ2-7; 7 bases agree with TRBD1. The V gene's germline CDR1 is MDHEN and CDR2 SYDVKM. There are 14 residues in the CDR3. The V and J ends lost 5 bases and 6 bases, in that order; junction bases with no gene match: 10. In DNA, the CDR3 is TGTGCCAGCAGTCGCCCGGACAGGAACCGCGAGCAGTACTTC. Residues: CASSRPDRNREQYF.

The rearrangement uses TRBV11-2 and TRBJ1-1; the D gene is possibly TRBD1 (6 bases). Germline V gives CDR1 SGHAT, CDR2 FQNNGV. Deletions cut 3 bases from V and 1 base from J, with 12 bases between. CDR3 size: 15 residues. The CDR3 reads CASSFTAGANTEAFF. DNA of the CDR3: TGTGCCAGCAGCTTTACTGCAGGGGCGAACACTGAAGCTTTCTTT.

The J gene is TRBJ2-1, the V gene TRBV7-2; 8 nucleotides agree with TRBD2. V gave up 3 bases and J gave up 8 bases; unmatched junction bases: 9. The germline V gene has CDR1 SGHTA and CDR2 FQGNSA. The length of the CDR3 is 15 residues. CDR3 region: CASSFGAGARDEQFF. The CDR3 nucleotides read TGTGCCAGCAGCTTTGGAGCGGGGGCTCGGGATGAGCAGTTCTTC.

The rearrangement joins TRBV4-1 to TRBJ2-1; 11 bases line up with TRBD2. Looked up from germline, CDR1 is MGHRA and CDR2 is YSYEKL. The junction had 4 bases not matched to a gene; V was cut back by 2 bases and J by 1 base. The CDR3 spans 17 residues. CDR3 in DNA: TGCGCCAGCAGCCAAAGACTAGCGGGGCAATCCTACAATGAGCAGTTCTTC. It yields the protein CASSQRLAGQSYNEQFF.

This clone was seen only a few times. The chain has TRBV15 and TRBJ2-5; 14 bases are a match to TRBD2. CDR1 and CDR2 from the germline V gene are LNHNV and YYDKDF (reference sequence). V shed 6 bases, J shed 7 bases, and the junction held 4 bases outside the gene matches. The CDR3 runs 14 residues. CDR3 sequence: CATRGTSGSGTQYF. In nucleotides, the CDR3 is TGTGCCACCAGAGGGACTAGCGGGAGCGGGACCCAGTACTTC. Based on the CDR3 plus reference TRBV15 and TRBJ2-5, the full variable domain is DAMVIQNPRYQVTQFGKPVTLSCSQTLNHNVMYWYQQKSSQAPKLLFHYYDKDFNNEADTPDNFQSRRPNTSFCFLDIRSPGLGDTAMYLCATRGTSGSGTQYFGPGTRLLVL.

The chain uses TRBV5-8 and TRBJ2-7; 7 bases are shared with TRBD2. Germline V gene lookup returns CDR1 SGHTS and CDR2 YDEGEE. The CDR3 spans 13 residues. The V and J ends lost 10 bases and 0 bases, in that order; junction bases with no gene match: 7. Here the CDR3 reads CACRDYLSYEQYV. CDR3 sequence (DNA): TGTGCCTGCCGGGACTACCTCTCCTACGAGCAGTACGTC.

The CDR3 protein is CASSGDRTRYGYTF. The CDR3 coding sequence is TGTGCCAGCAGTGGGGACAGGACCCGATATGGCTACACCTTC. V and J are TRBV6-1 and TRBJ1-2, with 8 bases identical to TRBD1. With 4 bases clipped from V and 5 bases from J, the junction kept 6 bases outside the gene matches. The CDR3 is made up of 14 amino acids. CDR1 and CDR2 from the germline V gene are MNHNS and SASEGT.

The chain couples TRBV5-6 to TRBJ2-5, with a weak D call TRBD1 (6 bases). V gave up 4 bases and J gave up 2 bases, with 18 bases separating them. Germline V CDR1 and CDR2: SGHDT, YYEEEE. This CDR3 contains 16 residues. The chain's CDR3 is CASSPNPGQIQETQYF. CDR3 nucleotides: TGTGCCAGCAGCCCCAACCCGGGACAAATACAAGAGACCCAGTACTTC.

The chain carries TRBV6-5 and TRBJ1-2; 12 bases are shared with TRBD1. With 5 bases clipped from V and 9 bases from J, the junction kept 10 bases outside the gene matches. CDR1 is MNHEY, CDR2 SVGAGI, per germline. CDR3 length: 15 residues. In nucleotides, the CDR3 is TGTGCCAGCAGTCGCCATCGGGACAGGGGGCCTAGCTACACCTTC. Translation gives CASSRHRDRGPSYTF.

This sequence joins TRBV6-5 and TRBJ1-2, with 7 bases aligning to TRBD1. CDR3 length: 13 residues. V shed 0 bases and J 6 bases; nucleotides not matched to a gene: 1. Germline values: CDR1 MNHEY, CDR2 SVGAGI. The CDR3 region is CASSYSGTDGYTF. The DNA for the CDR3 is TGTGCCAGCAGTTACTCGGGGACAGATGGCTACACCTTC.

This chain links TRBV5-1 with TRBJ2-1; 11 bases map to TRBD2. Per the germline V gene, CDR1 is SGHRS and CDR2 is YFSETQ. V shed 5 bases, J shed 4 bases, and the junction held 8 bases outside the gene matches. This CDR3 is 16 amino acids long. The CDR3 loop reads CASSPNSGRAYNEQFF. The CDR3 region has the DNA TGCGCCAGCAGTCCTAATAGCGGGAGGGCGTACAATGAGCAGTTCTTC.

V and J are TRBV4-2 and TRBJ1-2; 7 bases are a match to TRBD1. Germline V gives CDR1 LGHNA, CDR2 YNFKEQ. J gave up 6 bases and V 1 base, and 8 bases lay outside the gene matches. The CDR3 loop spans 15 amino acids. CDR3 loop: CASSQAETGWDGYTF. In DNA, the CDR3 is TGTGCCAGCAGCCAAGCCGAGACAGGGTGGGATGGCTACACCTTC.

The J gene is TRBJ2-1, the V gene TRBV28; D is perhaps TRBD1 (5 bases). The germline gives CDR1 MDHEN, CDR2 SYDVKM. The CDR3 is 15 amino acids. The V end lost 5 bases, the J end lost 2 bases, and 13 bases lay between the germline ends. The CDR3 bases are TGTGCCAGCAGTGCCCCTTCAGGGACCTACAATGAGCAGTTCTTC. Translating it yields CASSAPSGTYNEQFF.

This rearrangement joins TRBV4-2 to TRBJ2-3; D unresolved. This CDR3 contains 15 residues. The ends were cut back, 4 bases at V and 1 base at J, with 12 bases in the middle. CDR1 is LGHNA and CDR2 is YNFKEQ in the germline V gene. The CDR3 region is CASSLDLFGTDTQYF. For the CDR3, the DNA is TGTGCCAGCAGCCTAGACCTATTTGGCACAGATACGCAGTATTTT.

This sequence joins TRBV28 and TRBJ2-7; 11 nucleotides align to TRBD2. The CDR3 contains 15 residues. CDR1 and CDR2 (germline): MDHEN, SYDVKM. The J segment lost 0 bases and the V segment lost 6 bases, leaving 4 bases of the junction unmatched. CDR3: CASRIAGGSSYEQYF. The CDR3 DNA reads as TGTGCCAGCAGGATAGCGGGGGGGAGCTCCTACGAGCAGTACTTC.